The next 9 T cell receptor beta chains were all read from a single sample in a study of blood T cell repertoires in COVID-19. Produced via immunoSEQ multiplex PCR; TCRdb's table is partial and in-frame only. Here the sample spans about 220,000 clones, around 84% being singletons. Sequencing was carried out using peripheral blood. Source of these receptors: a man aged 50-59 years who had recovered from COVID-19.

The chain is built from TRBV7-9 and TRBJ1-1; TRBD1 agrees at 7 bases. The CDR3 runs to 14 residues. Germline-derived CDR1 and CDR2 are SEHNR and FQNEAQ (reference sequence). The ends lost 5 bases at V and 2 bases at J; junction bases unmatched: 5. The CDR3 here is CASSAGQRNTEAFF. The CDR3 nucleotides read TGTGCCAGCAGCGCGGGACAGCGAAACACTGAAGCTTTCTTT.

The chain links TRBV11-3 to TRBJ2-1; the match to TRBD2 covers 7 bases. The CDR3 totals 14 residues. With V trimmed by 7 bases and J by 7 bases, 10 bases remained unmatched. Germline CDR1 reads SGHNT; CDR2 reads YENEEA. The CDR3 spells CASNLGGSSNEQFF. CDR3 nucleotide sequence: TGTGCCAGCAACTTGGGAGGGTCCTCTAATGAGCAGTTCTTC. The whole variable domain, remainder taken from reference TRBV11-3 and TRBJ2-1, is EAGVVQSPRYKIIEKKQPVAFWCNPISGHNTLYWYLQNLGQGPELLIRYENEEAVDDSQLPKDRFSAERLKGVDSTLKIQPAELGDSAVYLCASNLGGSSNEQFFGPGTRLTVL.

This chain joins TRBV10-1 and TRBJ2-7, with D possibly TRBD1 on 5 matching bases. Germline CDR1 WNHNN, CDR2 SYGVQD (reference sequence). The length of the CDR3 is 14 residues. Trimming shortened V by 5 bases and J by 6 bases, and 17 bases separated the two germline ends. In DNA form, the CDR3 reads TGCGCCAGCAGTAGGGGCCTGAAGTGGAGCGAGCAGTACTTC. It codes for CASSRGLKWSEQYF.

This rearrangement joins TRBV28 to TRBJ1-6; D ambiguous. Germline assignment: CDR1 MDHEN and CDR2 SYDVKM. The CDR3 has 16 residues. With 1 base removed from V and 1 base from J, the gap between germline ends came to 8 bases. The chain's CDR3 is CASSLSRGSYNSPLHF. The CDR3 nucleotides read TGTGCCAGCAGTTTATCCCGGGGTTCCTATAATTCACCCCTCCACTTT.

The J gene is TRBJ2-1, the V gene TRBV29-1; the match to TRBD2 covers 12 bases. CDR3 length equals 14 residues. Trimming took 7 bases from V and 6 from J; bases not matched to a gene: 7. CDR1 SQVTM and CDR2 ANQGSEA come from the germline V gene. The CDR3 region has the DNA TGCAGCGGCCAGACTAGCGGGAGATTCAATGAGCAGTTCTTC. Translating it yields CSGQTSGRFNEQFF.

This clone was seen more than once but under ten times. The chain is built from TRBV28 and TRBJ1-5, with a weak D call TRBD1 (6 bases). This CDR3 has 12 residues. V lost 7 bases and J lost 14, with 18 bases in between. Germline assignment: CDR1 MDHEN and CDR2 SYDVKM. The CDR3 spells CASKGVDRSEHF. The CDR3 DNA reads TGTGCCAGCAAGGGGGTGGATCGGTCTGAGCATTTT.

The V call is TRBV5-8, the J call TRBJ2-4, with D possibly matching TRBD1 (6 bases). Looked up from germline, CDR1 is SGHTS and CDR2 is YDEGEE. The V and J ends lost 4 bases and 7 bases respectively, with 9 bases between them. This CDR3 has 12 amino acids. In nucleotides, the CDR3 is TGTGCCAGCAGCATCAGGGGCAACATTCAGTACTTC. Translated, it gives CASSIRGNIQYF.

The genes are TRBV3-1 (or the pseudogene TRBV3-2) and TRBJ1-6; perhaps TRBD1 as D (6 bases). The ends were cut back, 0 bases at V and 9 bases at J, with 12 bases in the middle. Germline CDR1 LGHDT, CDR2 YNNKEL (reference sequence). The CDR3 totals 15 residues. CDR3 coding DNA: TGTGCCAGCAGCCAAGATAAGGGGGTCCGTTCACCCCTCCACTTT. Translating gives CASSQDKGVRSPLHF.

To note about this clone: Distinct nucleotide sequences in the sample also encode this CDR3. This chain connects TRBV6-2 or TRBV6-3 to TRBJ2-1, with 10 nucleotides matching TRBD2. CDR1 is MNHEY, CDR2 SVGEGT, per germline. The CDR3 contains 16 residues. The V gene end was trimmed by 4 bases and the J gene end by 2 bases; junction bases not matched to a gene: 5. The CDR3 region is CASSSPLAGAYNEQFF. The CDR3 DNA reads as TGTGCCAGCAGTTCCCCCCTAGCGGGAGCCTACAATGAGCAGTTCTTC.